These 16 T cell receptor beta chains originate from one sample sequenced in a study of blood T cell repertoires in COVID-19. TCRdb's table, derived via immunoSEQ multiplex PCR, lists solely in-frame clones and lacks some. This sample yields about 150,000 clones, of which 84% are seen a single time; under 3.5% belongs to the top ten. The sequenced sample consisted of peripheral blood. The source of these receptors is a woman aged 80 or over with COVID-19, enrolled during active disease.

V gene TRBV6-4 combines with J gene TRBJ1-1; 7 nucleotides line up with TRBD1. This CDR3 has 14 amino acids. Germline lookup yields CDR1 MRHNA and CDR2 SNTAGT. Trimming at V came to 3 bases and at J to 4 bases, leaving 5 bases not matched to a gene. DNA for the CDR3: TGTGCCAGCAGTGAGCGACAGGGCCCCACTGAAGCTTTCTTT. Protein: CASSERQGPTEAFF.

There are a few counts of this clone. V and J are TRBV6-5 and TRBJ2-2; the match to TRBD2 covers 11 bases. The ends lost 6 bases at V and 7 bases at J; junction bases unmatched: 4. Germline V gene data show CDR1 as MNHEY and CDR2 as SVGAGI. CDR3 length: 14 residues. CDR3 amino acids: CASRRLAGIGELFF. The CDR3 DNA follows: TGTGCCAGCAGACGACTAGCGGGAATCGGGGAGCTGTTTTTT.

This clone was counted a single time. The V call is TRBV3-1 (or the pseudogene TRBV3-2), the J call TRBJ2-7, with TRBD2 matching over 10 bases. The germline gives CDR1 LGHDT, CDR2 YNNKEL (reference sequence). The CDR3 extends over 17 amino acids. V was pared by 2 bases and J by 4 bases, with 11 bases of the junction left unmatched. The CDR3 protein is CASSQSSSGGLRYEQYF. CDR3 nucleotides: TGTGCCAGCAGCCAATCTAGTAGCGGGGGGCTGAGATACGAGCAGTACTTC.

The rearrangement joins TRBV11-3 to TRBJ1-1; no firm D call. V gave up 2 bases and J gave up 6 bases, with 13 bases separating them. Germline-derived CDR1 and CDR2 are SGHNT and YENEEA. This CDR3 comprises 14 residues. CDR3 in amino acids: CASSLSGPASEAFF. CDR3 DNA: TGTGCCAGCAGCTTATCCGGTCCCGCCTCTGAAGCTTTCTTT.

The chain carries TRBV5-1 and TRBJ2-3; 9 bases are shared with TRBD1. CDR1 and CDR2 from the germline V gene are SGHRS and YFSETQ. Trimming removed 0 bases from V and 1 base from J; junction bases left unmatched: 18. The CDR3 runs to 21 residues. The CDR3 loop is CASSLARDRDYIPMGTDTQYF. The CDR3, as DNA: TGCGCCAGCAGCTTGGCTAGGGACAGGGACTATATTCCCATGGGCACAGATACGCAGTATTTT. The entire variable domain, with the rest obtained from reference TRBV5-1 and TRBJ2-3, is as follows: KAGVTQTPRYLIKTRGQQVTLSCSPISGHRSVSWYQQTPGQGLQFLFEYFSETQRNKGNFPGRFSGRQFSNSRSEMNVSTLELGDSALYLCASSLARDRDYIPMGTDTQYFGPGTRLTVL.

The gene calls are TRBV4-3 and TRBJ1-3, with 9 bases lining up with TRBD1. Germline lookup yields CDR1 LGHNA and CDR2 YSLEER. With V trimmed by 4 bases and J by 0 bases, 10 bases remained unmatched. The CDR3 is 18 amino acids. The CDR3 bases are TGCGCCAGCAGCCCCGCCGGGACAGGGCTCTTCTCTGGAAACACCATATATTTT. Residues: CASSPAGTGLFSGNTIYF.

This chain uses TRBV5-1 with TRBJ2-1; possible D gene TRBD2, 5 bases. Trimming shortened V by 7 bases and J by 2 bases, and 13 bases separated the two germline ends. CDR3 length: 14 residues. The germline gives CDR1 SGHRS, CDR2 YFSETQ. The CDR3: CASGSEAAYNEQFF. CDR3 coding DNA: TGCGCCAGCGGCTCGGAAGCGGCCTACAATGAGCAGTTCTTC.

The rearrangement uses TRBV3-1 (or the pseudogene TRBV3-2) and TRBJ2-7; tentative D call: TRBD1 (6 bases). The CDR3 runs 14 residues. From germline, CDR1 is LGHDT and CDR2 YNNKEL (reference sequence). V lost 2 bases and J lost 7, with 15 bases in between. CDR3 sequence reads: CASSQRGTLREQYF. The CDR3 coding sequence is TGTGCCAGCAGCCAAAGGGGGACACTGCGGGAGCAGTACTTC.

The chain recombines TRBV6-5 with TRBJ1-1; weak D call: TRBD1 (6 bases). The CDR3 has 12 amino acids. Germline values: CDR1 MNHEY, CDR2 SVGAGI. Trimming pared 6 bases from V and 6 bases from J, leaving 11 bases between. The CDR3 DNA sequence: TGTGCCAGCAGCCTCGGACAGTCTGAAGCTTTCTTT. Translated: CASSLGQSEAFF.

This clone came up once. The rearrangement links TRBV5-6 to TRBJ1-3; 7 bases line up with TRBD1. There are 15 residues in the CDR3. The junction had 5 bases not matched to a gene; V was cut back by 5 bases and J by 0 bases. CDR1 SGHDT and CDR2 YYEEEE come from the germline V gene. The CDR3, as DNA: TGTGCCAGCAGGCTGGCAGGGGGCTCTGGAAACACCATATATTTT. The encoded protein is CASRLAGGSGNTIYF.

This rearrangement joins TRBV27 to TRBJ1-5; D not certain. The CDR3 runs 13 residues. Germline V gene sequence: CDR1 MNHEY, CDR2 SMNVEV (reference sequence). With 6 bases removed from V and 5 bases from J, the gap between germline ends came to 11 bases. CDR3 loop: CASSVSLYQPQHF. CDR3 sequence (DNA): TGTGCCAGCAGCGTGTCTCTATATCAGCCCCAGCATTTT.

V usage is TRBV9 and J usage is TRBJ1-2, with TRBD1 matching over 10 bases. CDR1 is SGDLS and CDR2 is YYNGEE in the germline V gene. The V gene end was trimmed by 3 bases and the J gene end by 8 bases; junction bases not matched to a gene: 7. This CDR3 has 14 residues. CDR3 sequence reads: CASSGPGTGDGYTF. In DNA, the CDR3 is TGTGCCAGCAGCGGCCCCGGGACAGGGGACGGCTACACCTTC.

The chain joins TRBV5-1 to TRBJ2-5, with 8 nucleotides matching TRBD1. Per germline, CDR1 SGHRS and CDR2 YFSETQ. This CDR3 region has 14 residues. With 2 bases clipped from V and 7 bases from J, the junction kept 7 bases outside the gene matches. CDR3 DNA: TGCGCCAGCAGCTTAGATGGACAGGGTAGGACCCAGTACTTC. Its translation is CASSLDGQGRTQYF.

V usage is TRBV20-1 and J usage is TRBJ2-3; 8 positions agree with TRBD2. Germline loops: CDR1 DFQATT, CDR2 SNEGSKA (reference sequence). CDR3 length: 14 residues. The V segment lost 3 bases and the J segment 5 bases; nucleotides outside the gene matches: 7. CDR3 in amino acids: CSASGAGEGDTQYF. The CDR3 DNA sequence: TGCAGTGCTAGTGGAGCGGGAGAGGGAGATACGCAGTATTTT.

The chain carries TRBV18 and TRBJ1-1; TRBD1 might be the D (6 bases). Germline assignment: CDR1 KGHSH and CDR2 LQKENI. The CDR3 extends over 16 amino acids. V was pared by 1 base and J by 5 bases, with 17 bases between. CDR3 region: CASSPLTGNRLTEAFF. As DNA, the CDR3 is TGTGCCAGCTCACCACTAACAGGGAATCGGTTGACTGAAGCTTTCTTT. The full variable domain, with the rest looked up from reference TRBV18 and TRBJ1-1, is NAGVMQNPRHLVRRRGQEARLRCSPMKGHSHVYWYRQLPEEGLKFMVYLQKENIIDESGMPKERFSAEFPKEGPSILRIQQVVRGDSAAYFCASSPLTGNRLTEAFFGQGTRLTVV.

This clone was found once. The chain uses TRBV29-1 and TRBJ2-7, with a tentative D call TRBD1 (6 bases). This CDR3 region has 13 residues. V was clipped by 5 bases and J by 2 bases, with 13 bases between them. The germline gives CDR1 SQVTM, CDR2 ANQGSEA. CDR3 sequence reads: CSVKQGGTYEQYF. The CDR3 DNA follows: TGCAGCGTTAAACAGGGTGGGACCTACGAGCAGTACTTC.